These 13 T cell receptor beta chains originate from one sample sequenced in a study of Ad26.COV2.S vaccination and SARS-CoV-2 variants. Treatment: some 20 received Ad26.COV2.S at low or high dose, single or two shots; roughly five received placebo; per-sample allocation not given. Specimen acquisition occurred on day 63 following the initial vaccine or placebo injection. Some clones are missing from TCRdb's copy, which holds only in-frame ones; the method was immunoSEQ multiplex PCR. The repertoire consists of more than 250,000 clones, with approximately 87% occurring once and the leading ten covering around 3%. The sequences come from peripheral blood, collected in a trial of Ad26.COV2.S vaccine versus placebo. Source of these receptors: a person aged 18-60 years who received the Ad26.COV2.S COVID-19 vaccine or a placebo.

This clone was seen only once. V usage is TRBV19 and J usage is TRBJ1-5; unclear D gene. The CDR3 has 15 residues. Germline CDR1 is LNHDA and CDR2 is SQIVND (reference sequence). V dropped 9 bases and J dropped 0 bases, with 15 bases sitting between them. The CDR3 DNA is TGTGCCAGCCAGGACGGGCGTTATAGCAATCAGCCCCAGCATTTT. It is translated as CASQDGRYSNQPQHF.

The J gene is TRBJ2-3, the V gene TRBV27; the D gene could be TRBD1 or TRBD2 (6 bases each). CDR3 length equals 16 residues. V was cut by 8 bases and J by 4 bases, with 22 bases left in between. Germline CDR1 and CDR2: MNHEY and SMNVEV (reference sequence). Here the CDR3 DNA reads TGTGCCAGCCGAACCGCACAGGGACTGGGGCCAGATACGCAGTATTTT. Translated: CASRTAQGLGPDTQYF.

CDR3: CASSFEIISGANVLTF. In nucleotides, the CDR3 is TGTGCCAGCAGCTTCGAAATTATCTCTGGGGCCAACGTCCTGACTTTC. The gene calls are TRBV5-4 and TRBJ2-6; D unresolved. The CDR3 contains 16 residues. Germline V lookup: CDR1 SGHNT, CDR2 YYREEE (reference sequence). Trimming shortened V by 2 bases and J by 0 bases, and 9 bases separated the two germline ends.

The rearrangement joins TRBV7-2 to TRBJ2-2, with 8 bases aligning to TRBD2. Germline loops: CDR1 SGHTA, CDR2 FQGNSA. V trimming: 6 bases; J trimming: 4 bases; junction bases outside the gene matches: 10. The CDR3 runs to 16 residues. CDR3 in amino acids: CASRGRSGSTTGELFF. DNA for the CDR3: TGTGCCAGCAGAGGGAGAAGCGGGAGTACCACCGGGGAGCTGTTTTTT.

This chain connects TRBV5-1 to TRBJ2-4, with 11 bases identical to TRBD1. V lost 3 bases, J lost 8 bases, and 4 bases stayed unmatched. Germline V gene data show CDR1 as SGHRS and CDR2 as YFSETQ. The CDR3 has 14 residues. The CDR3 sequence is CASSWTGGIDIQYF. The CDR3 DNA reads as TGCGCCAGCAGCTGGACAGGGGGCATAGACATTCAGTACTTC.

The gene calls are TRBV5-1 and TRBJ2-3, with no clear D. The V and J ends lost 2 bases and 7 bases respectively, with 8 bases between them. The germline CDR1 and CDR2 sequences are SGHRS and YFSETQ. The CDR3 consists of 12 residues. CDR3: CASSFNDYTQYF. The CDR3 bases are TGCGCCAGCAGCTTCAACGATTATACGCAGTATTTT.

The gene calls are TRBV5-6 and TRBJ2-3; 8 nucleotides agree with TRBD2. The J segment lost 8 bases and the V segment lost 4 bases, leaving 9 bases of the junction unmatched. This CDR3 comprises 14 residues. The germline V gene has CDR1 SGHDT and CDR2 YYEEEE. Here the CDR3 DNA reads TGTGCCAGCAGCCCCCAGGCGGCGGGGGGTACGCAGTATTTT. Amino acid sequence: CASSPQAAGGTQYF.

The rearrangement links TRBV27 to TRBJ1-6; TRBD1 agrees at 7 bases. The CDR3 covers 14 residues. V shed 2 bases and J 6 bases; nucleotides not matched to a gene: 1. Germline CDR1 MNHEY, CDR2 SMNVEV (reference sequence). CDR3 in DNA: TGTGCCAGCAGTTTAAGACAGGGTAATTCACCCCTCCACTTT. Encoded protein: CASSLRQGNSPLHF.

The rearrangement joins TRBV10-3 to TRBJ2-2, with 7 bases matching TRBD1. Germline trimming cut 5 bases from V and 7 bases from J; bases unmatched to any gene: 10. The CDR3 covers 15 residues. Germline values: CDR1 ENHRY, CDR2 SYGVKD. The CDR3 nucleotides are TGTGCCATCAGTCAAGGGACAGATTCACGCGGGGAGCTGTTTTTT. Amino acids: CAISQGTDSRGELFF.

The chain employs TRBV7-2 and TRBJ2-3; the D call may be TRBD1 or TRBD2 (5 bases each). Germline V gene lookup returns CDR1 SGHTA and CDR2 FQGNSA. The CDR3 runs 14 residues. Trimming cost V 5 bases and J 5 bases, with 14 bases left between them. The CDR3 DNA reads TGTGCCAGCAGCCCAGCTCGGGACCGAGATACGCAGTATTTT. It yields the protein CASSPARDRDTQYF.

The chain couples TRBV7-2 to TRBJ1-2; the D is unclear. V lost 1 base to trimming and J lost 4 bases, with 7 bases between them. Germline CDR1 and CDR2: SGHTA and FQGNSA. CDR3 size: 13 residues. CDR3: CASSLGGTYGYTF. In nucleotides, the CDR3 is TGTGCCAGCAGCTTAGGAGGTACCTATGGCTACACCTTC.

The chain recombines TRBV4-3 with TRBJ2-3; D not resolved. The CDR3 is made up of 15 amino acids. The germline V gene encodes CDR1 LGHNA and CDR2 YSLEER. With 0 bases removed from V and 0 bases from J, the gap between germline ends came to 7 bases. CDR3 amino acids: CASSQDTSSTDTQYF. CDR3 nucleotides: TGCGCCAGCAGCCAAGATACCAGTAGCACAGATACGCAGTATTTT.

V is TRBV6-5 and J is TRBJ2-7; 10 bases map to TRBD1. With V trimmed by 8 bases and J by 1 base, 8 bases remained unmatched. CDR3 length: 15 residues. Germline lookup yields CDR1 MNHEY and CDR2 SVGAGI. The DNA for the CDR3 is TGTGCCAGCTACTTAGGACAGGGGGGTTCCTACGAGCAGTACTTC. Protein: CASYLGQGGSYEQYF.